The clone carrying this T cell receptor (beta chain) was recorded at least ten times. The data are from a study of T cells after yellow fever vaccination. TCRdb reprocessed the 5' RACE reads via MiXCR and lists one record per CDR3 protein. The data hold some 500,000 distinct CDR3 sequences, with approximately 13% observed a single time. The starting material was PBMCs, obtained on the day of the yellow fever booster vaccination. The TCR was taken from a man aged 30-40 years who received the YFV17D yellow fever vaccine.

The CDR3 DNA reads TGTGCCAGCAGCTTATGGGGGACAGAAGAGACCCAGTACTTC. Protein sequence: CASSLWGTEETQYF. The V gene is TRBV7-8, the J gene TRBJ2-5, with TRBD1 identical over 7 bases. Per the germline V gene, CDR1 is SGHVS and CDR2 is FQNEAQ. V lost 2 bases, J lost 3 bases, and 3 bases stayed unmatched. The CDR3 spans 14 residues.